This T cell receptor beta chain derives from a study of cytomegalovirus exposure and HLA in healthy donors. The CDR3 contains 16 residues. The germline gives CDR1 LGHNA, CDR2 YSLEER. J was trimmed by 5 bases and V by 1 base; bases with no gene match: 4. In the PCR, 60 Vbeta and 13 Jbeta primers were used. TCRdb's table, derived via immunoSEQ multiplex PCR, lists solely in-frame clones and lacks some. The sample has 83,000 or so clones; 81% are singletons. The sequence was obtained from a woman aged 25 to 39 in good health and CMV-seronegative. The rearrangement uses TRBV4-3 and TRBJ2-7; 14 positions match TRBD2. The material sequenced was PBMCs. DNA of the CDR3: TGCGCCAGCAGCCAAGGACTAGCGGGAGGGTACCACGAGCAGTACTTC. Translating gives CASSQGLAGGYHEQYF.